This T cell receptor (beta chain) was sequenced in a study of breast tumors, draining lymph nodes, adjacent tissues. Broader study findings: The data were judged consistent with most tumor T cells coming from lymph node and expanding in tumor. Tumors had less TCR diversity than lymph nodes, more than nontumor tissue.

This clonotype showed up many times. Its antigen is not identified. Samples came from axillary lymph nodes draining the breast cancer. Germline CDR1 reads SGHDT; CDR2 reads YYEEEE. The J segment lost 3 bases and the V segment lost 3 bases, leaving 7 bases of the junction unmatched. The length of the CDR3 is 15 residues. TCRdb reprocessed the multiplex PCR reads with MiXCR, giving one entry per CDR3 protein. The sample contains roughly 220,000 distinct CDR3 sequences, approximately 36% of which appear only once. The sample comprised axillary lymph node tissue. The gene calls are TRBV5-6 and TRBJ2-7; 9 positions agree with TRBD1. The receptor comes from a female donor with breast cancer. Some clones in this sample may be carry-over from other donors' samples. The CDR3 reads CASSSRPGQGYEQYF. CDR3 sequence (DNA): TGTGCCAGCAGCTCGAGACCGGGACAGGGCTACGAGCAGTACTTC. Supplemented by reference TRBV5-6 and TRBJ2-7, the full variable domain reads DAGVTQSPTHLIKTRGQQVTLRCSPKSGHDTVSWYQQALGQGPQFIFQYYEEEERQRGNFPDRFSGHQFPNYSSELNVNALLLGDSALYLCASSSRPGQGYEQYFGPGTRLTVT.